This T cell receptor (beta chain) was identified in a study of human T cells and chemical hapten exposure. Time point given: patch test 2, 6 weeks after DPC sensitization. Treatment here: therapeutic diphenylcyclopropenone sensitization with weekly scalp DPC. TCRdb re-called the RACE reads through MiXCR, storing one row per CDR3 protein. The sample records a few hundred thousand distinct CDR3 sequences, 6% to 7% being singletons. The CDR3 loop spans 21 amino acids. Trimming removed 0 bases from V and 0 bases from J, with 27 bases in between. Germline loops: CDR1 LGHNT, CDR2 FRNRAP. This clonotype originated in a woman younger than 30 with alopecia areata. Some clones in this sample may be carry-over from other donors' samples. The chain has TRBV12-5 and TRBJ2-7; D not resolved. The sequences come from whole blood, collected in connection with sensitization to the hapten diphenylcyclopropenone (DPC). The CDR3 DNA is TGTGCTAGTGGTTTGGTATACGTTTTCGAGCAAGAAGATACTCGCTCCTACGAGCAGTACTTC. Its translation is CASGLVYVFEQEDTRSYEQYF.